A selection of T cell receptor beta chains follows, all from one sample in a study of blood T cell repertoires in COVID-19. This table comes from immunoSEQ multiplex PCR, and its TCRdb copy is limited to in-frame clones, with some not included. The sample consists of 150,000 to 200,000 clones, roughly 80% of them appearing once. The sample was peripheral blood. Source of these receptors: a man between 65 and 85 years old with acute or convalescent COVID-19. Each CDR3 is given with its conserved first and last residue. D genes are given only for firm matches. Part of the rows lack a size; the others show once, few, many or a class for expanded clones.

v_gene	abundance	j_gene	d_gene	CDR3nt	CDR3aa
TRBV11-3	.	TRBJ2-2	.	TGTGCCAGCGCCGCGAGAGTCGGGTCCGGGGAGCTGTTTTTT	CASAARVGSGELFF
TRBV11-2	.	TRBJ1-4	.	TGTGCCAGCAGCCAACCGACAGGACCTAATGAAAAACTGTTTTTT	CASSQPTGPNEKLFF
TRBV10-3	.	TRBJ2-2	.	TGTGCCATCAGTGAAGAGAGAAACACCGGGGAGCTGTTTTTT	CAISEERNTGELFF
TRBV6-5	.	TRBJ1-5	.	TGTGCCAGCGGGCAATATAGCAATCAGCCCCAGCATTTT	CASGQYSNQPQHF
TRBV5-1	.	TRBJ2-1	TRBD2	TGCGCCAGCAGCTTGGGACTAGCGGACTACAATGAGCAGTTCTTC	CASSLGLADYNEQFF
TRBV21-1	.	TRBJ1-2	.	TGTGCCAGCAGCCCTACTAAGGACAGGGGGCTGGTGGTCGTAGGAAATAACTATGGCTACACCTTC	CASSPTKDRGLVVVGNNYGYTF
TRBV29-1	.	TRBJ1-2	TRBD1	TGCAGCGTTGGGGGACAGGGCTATGGCTACACCTTC	CSVGGQGYGYTF
TRBV11-3	few	TRBJ1-6	.	TGTGCCAGCAGCTTGGGGGGGCAGGGTGTGAATTCACCCCTCCACTTT	CASSLGGQGVNSPLHF
TRBV19	few	TRBJ1-1	.	TGTGCCAGTAGTCGTCCGGGAATGAACACTGAAGCTTTCTTT	CASSRPGMNTEAFF
TRBV27	few	TRBJ2-7	TRBD2	TGTGCCAGCAGTTTAGTGGCTAGCGGGAGTTTAAACGAGCAGTACTTC	CASSLVASGSLNEQYF
TRBV13	.	TRBJ2-3	.	TGTGCCAGCAGCACCCGCGCGTCTAGCCAGCCAGATACGCAGTATTTT	CASSTRASSQPDTQYF
TRBV5-5	.	TRBJ2-3	TRBD2	TGTGCCAGCAGCTTGATAGCGGGGGGGACAGATACGCAGTATTTT	CASSLIAGGTDTQYF
TRBV5-1	.	TRBJ2-6	.	TGCGCCAGCAGCTTGAGTGGGCTAACTGGGGCCAACGTCCTGACTTTC	CASSLSGLTGANVLTF
TRBV12-3/TRBV12-4	.	TRBJ1-5	.	TGTGCCAGCAGTGGACAGTACAATCAGCCCCAGCATTTT	CASSGQYNQPQHF
TRBV30	.	TRBJ1-5	TRBD1	TGTGCCTGGAGTGCAAAAACAGGGGTTAGTGGTCAGCCCCAGCATTTT	CAWSAKTGVSGQPQHF
TRBV6-6	.	TRBJ2-3	TRBD1	TGTGCCAGCAGTTCCCGACAGGGCACGGATACGCAGTATTTT	CASSSRQGTDTQYF
TRBV2	.	TRBJ1-2	.	TGTGCCAGCAGTGAGCGGGCTAACTATGGCTACACCTTC	CASSERANYGYTF
TRBV6-6	.	TRBJ2-3	.	TGTGCCAGCAGAAACCCCGGGGGGCTTGGAGATACGCAGTATTTT	CASRNPGGLGDTQYF
TRBV30	.	TRBJ2-1	TRBD2	TGTGCCTGGAGTGGTTCTAGCGGGGATGAGCAGTTCTTC	CAWSGSSGDEQFF
TRBV9	.	TRBJ2-7	TRBD2	TGTGCCAGCAGCGGAGGGACTAGCGGGAGACCCTACGAGCAGTACTTC	CASSGGTSGRPYEQYF
TRBV5-4	.	TRBJ2-3	TRBD2	TGTGCCAGCAGCTTGTTGGCTAGCGGGGGGGCAGATACGCAGTATTTT	CASSLLASGGADTQYF
TRBV19	once	TRBJ1-4	.	TGTGCCAGTAGTATGGGTCAGGGGAATGAAAAACTGTTTTTT	CASSMGQGNEKLFF
TRBV2	.	TRBJ2-5	TRBD1	TGTGCCAGCAGTGAGGGGGGACAGGAATGGTCGGCCCAGTACTTC	CASSEGGQEWSAQYF
TRBV27	.	TRBJ1-1	.	TGTGCCAGCAGTTTACAGGGGAAAGACACTGAAGCTTTCTTT	CASSLQGKDTEAFF
TRBV5-1	.	TRBJ2-7	TRBD1	TGCGCCAGCAGCCTACAGGGGCCTGGGGAGCAGTACTTC	CASSLQGPGEQYF
TRBV4-1	.	TRBJ1-5	TRBD1	TGCGCCAGCAGCCAAGATGAGACAGGGCCCAATCAGCCCCAGCATTTT	CASSQDETGPNQPQHF
TRBV7-3	.	TRBJ2-7	TRBD2	TGTGCCAGCAGCCCAGGGACTAGCGGGATGAGCTCCTACGAGCAGTACTTC	CASSPGTSGMSSYEQYF
TRBV2	.	TRBJ1-6	TRBD1	TGTGCCAGCAGTGAAGATGTTGCGAGACAGGGGAATTCACCCCTCCACTTT	CASSEDVARQGNSPLHF
TRBV4-3	.	TRBJ2-1	TRBD1	TGCGCCAGCAGCCAGGGGACAGCCCCGAACAATGAGCAGTTCTTC	CASSQGTAPNNEQFF
TRBV30	once	TRBJ2-3	.	TGTGCCTGGAGTAACAGTTACACAGATACGCAGTATTTT	CAWSNSYTDTQYF
TRBV5-1	.	TRBJ2-7	TRBD2	TGCGCCAGCAGCTTGGGACTAGCGGGGGGATCCGCCTACGAGCAGTACTTC	CASSLGLAGGSAYEQYF
TRBV19	.	TRBJ2-7	TRBD1	TGTGCCAGTAGTGCCCGCAGGGGGCATTCCTACGAGCAGTACTTC	CASSARRGHSYEQYF
TRBV28	once	TRBJ1-5	TRBD1	TGTGCCAGCAGGGGACAGGGGGGAGTGGGTCAGCCCCAGCATTTT	CASRGQGGVGQPQHF
TRBV28	.	TRBJ2-1	TRBD2	TGTGCCAGCAGTTTTTCGGCTAGCGGGATGGACTACAATGAGCAGTTCTTC	CASSFSASGMDYNEQFF
TRBV7-2	.	TRBJ2-2	.	TGTGCCAGCAGCTCCCGGGTTTCCGGGGAGCTGTTTTTT	CASSSRVSGELFF
TRBV28	.	TRBJ1-4	.	TGTGCCAGCGGGGGGATCGGAGGTGGTGAAAAACTGTTTTTT	CASGGIGGGEKLFF
TRBV7-2	.	TRBJ2-3	TRBD1	TGTGCCAGCAGCTTAGGTACAGGGGGCCCGGATACGCAGTATTTT	CASSLGTGGPDTQYF
TRBV25-1	once	TRBJ2-7	.	TGTGCCAGCATTGGGGACTCCTTAGACGAGCAGTACTTC	CASIGDSLDEQYF
TRBV7-2	.	TRBJ2-7	TRBD2	TGTGCCAGCAGCTTGGGACTAATCTACGAGCAGTACTTC	CASSLGLIYEQYF
TRBV7-9	.	TRBJ1-1	TRBD1	TGTGCCAGCAGCTTACGACAGGGAGACACTGAAGCTTTCTTT	CASSLRQGDTEAFF
TRBV7-9	.	TRBJ2-1	TRBD2	TGTGCCAGCAGCTTACTAGCGGGAGTACAAAGCTCCTACAATGAGCAGTTCTTC	CASSLLAGVQSSYNEQFF
TRBV5-1	.	TRBJ2-1	.	TGCGCCAGCAGTCAAACTGGACAGAACAATGAGCAGTTCTTC	CASSQTGQNNEQFF
TRBV11-2	once	TRBJ2-3	TRBD2	TGTGCCAGCAGCCCGGGCGGGACTAGCGGGGGGGCTGTGACGCAGTATTTT	CASSPGGTSGGAVTQYF
TRBV4-1	.	TRBJ1-1	TRBD1	TGCGCCAGCAGCCTTCAACCGGGACAGGGTACAGCTGAAGCTTTCTTT	CASSLQPGQGTAEAFF
TRBV2	few	TRBJ1-6	TRBD1	TGTGCCAGCAGACGGGACAGGGGTAATTCTAAATCACCCCTCCACTTT	CASRRDRGNSKSPLHF
TRBV2	.	TRBJ1-2	.	TGTGCCAGCAGTGAAGCGCGCTTGAGGGGCTACACCTTC	CASSEARLRGYTF
TRBV7-6	.	TRBJ2-7	TRBD1	TGTGCCAGCAGCTTAGTGGACAGGGGGAAACTCTACGAGCAGTACTTC	CASSLVDRGKLYEQYF
TRBV5-1	.	TRBJ2-3	TRBD1	TGCGCCAGCAGCCTGGGGACAGGCCTGTTCACAGATACGCAGTATTTT	CASSLGTGLFTDTQYF
TRBV7-8	.	TRBJ1-1	.	TGTGCCAGCAGCTTAGCCGGGGGGAACACTGAAGCTTTCTTT	CASSLAGGNTEAFF
TRBV3-1/TRBV3-2	.	TRBJ1-3	.	TGTGCCAGCAGCCAAGTTCCAGGGACTGGAAACACCATATATTTT	CASSQVPGTGNTIYF
TRBV5-1	.	TRBJ2-5	.	TGCGCCAGCAGCACCCTAGCATACCAAGAGACCCAGTACTTC	CASSTLAYQETQYF
TRBV9	.	TRBJ2-5	.	TGTGCCAGCAGCGTAGGGGTCGGGGAGACCCAGTACTTC	CASSVGVGETQYF
TRBV27	once	TRBJ2-5	TRBD2	TGTGCCAGCAGCCCATGGGGGGGGACCCAGTACTTC	CASSPWGGTQYF